The 14 T cell receptor beta chains below all came from one sample that was sequenced in a study of response to subunit inactivated influenza vaccine. MiXCR, run by TCRdb on the RT-PCR reads, gives a single entry per CDR3 protein. This table has some 550,000 distinct CDR3 sequences, around a quarter appearing once. The same sample was also studied in work on T cells expressing NK-cell markers. That paper notes: Template switching by 5'RACE with UMIs generated the TCR beta cDNA.

Material: CD4+ T cells sorted from PBMCs, obtained 11 to 12 days after vaccination. These receptor sequences come from a man in his fifties who received an inactivated influenza vaccine.

This clonotype was detected many times. This rearrangement joins TRBV29-1 to TRBJ2-3; 8 bases fit TRBD2. V dropped 7 bases and J dropped 0; count of bases not matched to a gene: 6. CDR1 is SQVTM, CDR2 ANQGSEA, per germline. This CDR3 region has 14 residues. The CDR3 reads CSAILAESTDTQYF. The DNA for the CDR3 is TGCAGCGCGATACTAGCGGAAAGCACAGATACGCAGTATTTT.

The chain is built from TRBV5-1 and TRBJ1-4; no clear D. With 3 bases removed from V and 6 bases from J, the gap between germline ends came to 12 bases. This CDR3 is 14 amino acids long. Germline lookup yields CDR1 SGHRS and CDR2 YFSETQ. Written as DNA, the CDR3 is TGCGCCAGCAGCTCCCGGGGAGGTGATGAAAAACTGTTTTTT. Translated, it gives CASSSRGGDEKLFF.

This clonotype was counted a few times. This chain joins TRBV5-1 and TRBJ2-1, with D hard to call. The V gene lost 1 base and the J gene lost 4 bases, with 9 bases spanning the gap. Germline assignment: CDR1 SGHRS and CDR2 YFSETQ. This CDR3 comprises 14 residues. The CDR3 nucleotides are TGCGCCAGCAGCTTGTATAACAGTTACAATGAGCAGTTCTTC. This sequence encodes CASSLYNSYNEQFF.

This chain joins TRBV12-3 or TRBV12-4 and TRBJ1-2; 8 bases map to TRBD1. V was pared by 0 bases and J by 6 bases, with 3 bases of the junction left unmatched. This CDR3 has 14 amino acids. The CDR3 spells CASSLADRGNGYTF. The CDR3 DNA reads TGTGCCAGCAGTTTAGCAGACAGGGGAAATGGCTACACCTTC.

This clonotype showed up just a few times. The chain links TRBV7-3 to TRBJ2-3, with no clear D. The CDR3 is 14 amino acids. The germline V gene encodes CDR1 SGHTA and CDR2 FQGTGA. Trimming removed 2 bases at V and 1 base at J, with 7 bases between. The CDR3 DNA is TGTGCCAGCAGCTTACAGTCGGGCACAGATACGCAGTATTTT. Its protein product is CASSLQSGTDTQYF.

In this sample, this clonotype turned up a few times. V usage is TRBV6-1 and J usage is TRBJ1-2; 7 bases are shared with TRBD1. The CDR3 totals 14 residues. The V gene's germline CDR1 is MNHNS and CDR2 SASEGT. V shed 2 bases and J 4 bases; nucleotides not matched to a gene: 4. CDR3 DNA: TGTGCCAGCAGTGAAAGGTGGACAGGCTATGGCTACACCTTC. It is translated as CASSERWTGYGYTF.

In its sample, this clonotype was seen a few times. The chain carries TRBV28 and TRBJ1-6; D call uncertain. There are 14 residues in the CDR3. CDR1 is MDHEN and CDR2 is SYDVKM in the germline V gene. CDR3 sequence (DNA): TGTGCTATCAGCGGGTGGACGGAAAATTCACCCCTCCACTTT. This codes for CAISGWTENSPLHF. The full variable domain, completed using reference TRBV28 and TRBJ1-6, is DVKVTQSSRYLVKRTGEKVFLECVQDMDHENMFWYRQDPGLGLRLIYFSYDVKMKEKGDIPEGYSVSREKKERFSLILESASTNQTSMYLCAISGWTENSPLHFGNGTRLTVT.

The gene calls are TRBV28 and TRBJ2-1; 10 bases fit TRBD2. V trimming: 4 bases; J trimming: 4 bases; junction bases outside the gene matches: 7. The CDR3 runs to 16 residues. The germline V gene encodes CDR1 MDHEN and CDR2 SYDVKM. CDR3 sequence reads: CASSSRLLAGYNEQFF. The DNA for the CDR3 is TGTGCCAGCAGTTCAAGGTTACTAGCGGGGTACAATGAGCAGTTCTTC.

The chain employs TRBV7-3 and TRBJ2-7; unclear D gene. Trimming left V 0 bases short and J 6 bases short, with 9 bases between. The germline V gene encodes CDR1 SGHTA and CDR2 FQGTGA. The CDR3 consists of 13 residues. DNA for the CDR3: TGTGCCAGCAGCTTAACTACAGTAGGCGAGCAGTACTTC. Protein: CASSLTTVGEQYF.

The DNA for the CDR3 is TGTGCCAGCATCGGACCCCGGACAGGGGTTAGGTCACCCCTCCACTTT. Encoded protein: CASIGPRTGVRSPLHF. This rearrangement joins TRBV6-1 to TRBJ1-6, with 9 positions matching TRBD1. The V gene end was trimmed by 7 bases and the J gene end by 10 bases; junction bases not matched to a gene: 14. Germline V gene sequence: CDR1 MNHNS, CDR2 SASEGT. The CDR3 contains 16 residues.

Turning to this clonotype: An end of the junction does not agree with germline; a read error may underlie this. The gene calls are TRBV20-1 and TRBJ2-3; 12 nucleotides align to TRBD2. The CDR3 covers 17 residues. Germline loops: CDR1 DFQATT, CDR2 SNEGSKA (reference sequence). CDR3 in amino acids: CCASPLAGGPSENTQYF. CDR3 nucleotide sequence: TGCTGTGCTAGTCCTCTAGCGGGAGGGCCGAGTGAAAATACGCAGTATTTT.

The chain recombines TRBV2 with TRBJ2-7; no definite D call. The CDR3 length is 11 residues. Trimming removed 4 bases at V and 6 bases at J, with 7 bases between. Germline CDR1 is SNHLY and CDR2 is FYNNEI. The CDR3 bases are TGTGCCAGCAGTGGCCGGATCGAGCAGTACTTC. Protein product: CASSGRIEQYF.

V is TRBV3-1 and J is TRBJ2-3, with D possibly being TRBD2 (6 bases). CDR3 length: 14 residues. The V gene lost 1 base and the J gene lost 1 base, with 6 bases spanning the gap. Germline CDR1 reads LGHDT; CDR2 reads YNNKEL (reference sequence). In DNA form, the CDR3 reads TGTGCCAGCAGCCAAGGCGGGGGCACAGATACGCAGTATTTT. It encodes CASSQGGGTDTQYF.

This clonotype was detected only a few times. The V call is TRBV3-1, the J call TRBJ2-1, with D possibly being TRBD2 (6 bases). This CDR3 contains 15 residues. From germline, CDR1 is LGHDT and CDR2 YNNKEL (reference sequence). Between the trimmed V and J ends, which lost 5 bases and 0 bases, there was a span of 11 bases. CDR3 in amino acids: CASSSRGSSYNEQFF. The CDR3 coding sequence is TGTGCCAGCAGCTCCCGGGGGAGCTCCTACAATGAGCAGTTCTTC.